The entry below describes one T cell receptor beta chain. Antigen unknown. This may arise from a read error, as a much more abundant clone is one base away. TCRdb re-called the multiplex PCR reads through MiXCR, storing one row per CDR3 protein. This repertoire shows 200,000 to 300,000 distinct CDR3 sequences, under 35% found once; its top ten account for roughly 1.1%. The ends were cut back, 3 bases at V and 4 bases at J, with 12 bases in the middle. The CDR3 totals 14 residues. The sample originates from a study of breast tumors, draining lymph nodes, adjacent tissues. Points from the study as a whole: Tumor T cell lymph node origin was a supported hypothesis, not proven. Compared with lymph nodes, tumors were less diverse; compared with nontumor tissue, more. Data fit most tumor T cells coming from lymph node, expanding in tumor.

The lymph nodes were axillary draining lymph nodes from breast cancer patients. The sample was axillary lymph node tissue. The TCR comes from a female donor with breast cancer. Some clones in this sample may be carry-over from other donors' samples. The chain joins TRBV12-3 or TRBV12-4 to TRBJ1-2; no firm D call. The CDR3 sequence is CASSFDGPGYGYTF. The CDR3 DNA is TGTGCCAGCAGTTTTGACGGGCCAGGCTATGGCTACACCTTC.